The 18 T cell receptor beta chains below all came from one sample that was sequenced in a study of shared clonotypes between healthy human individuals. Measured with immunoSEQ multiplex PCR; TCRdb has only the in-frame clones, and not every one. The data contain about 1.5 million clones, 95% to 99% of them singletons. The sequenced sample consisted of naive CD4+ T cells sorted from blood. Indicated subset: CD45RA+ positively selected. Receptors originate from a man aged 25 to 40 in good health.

The DNA of the CDR3 is TGCGCCAGCAGTGGAAGTACAGGGCGGGAAGAAAAACTGTTTTTT. Protein sequence: CASSGSTGREEKLFF. This sequence joins TRBV10-2 and TRBJ1-4; weak D call: TRBD1 (6 bases). This CDR3 contains 15 residues. Germline V gene sequence: CDR1 WSHSY, CDR2 SAAADI. Trimming took 4 bases from V and 8 from J, leaving 17 bases between them.

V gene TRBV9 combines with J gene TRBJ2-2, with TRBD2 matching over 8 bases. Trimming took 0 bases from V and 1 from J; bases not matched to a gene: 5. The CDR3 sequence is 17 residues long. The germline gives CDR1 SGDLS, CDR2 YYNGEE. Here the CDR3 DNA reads TGTGCCAGCAGCGTAGCTCGGGGACTAGAGAACACCGGGGAGCTGTTTTTT. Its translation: CASSVARGLENTGELFF.

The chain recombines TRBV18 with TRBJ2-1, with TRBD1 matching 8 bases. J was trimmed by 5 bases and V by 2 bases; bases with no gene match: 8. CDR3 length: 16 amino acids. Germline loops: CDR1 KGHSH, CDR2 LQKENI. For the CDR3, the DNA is TGTGCCAGCTCACCAACCGGGACAGGACTTAACAATGAGCAGTTCTTC. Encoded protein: CASSPTGTGLNNEQFF. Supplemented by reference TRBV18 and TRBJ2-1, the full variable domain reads NAGVMQNPRHLVRRRGQEARLRCSPMKGHSHVYWYRQLPEEGLKFMVYLQKENIIDESGMPKERFSAEFPKEGPSILRIQQVVRGDSAAYFCASSPTGTGLNNEQFFGPGTRLTVL.

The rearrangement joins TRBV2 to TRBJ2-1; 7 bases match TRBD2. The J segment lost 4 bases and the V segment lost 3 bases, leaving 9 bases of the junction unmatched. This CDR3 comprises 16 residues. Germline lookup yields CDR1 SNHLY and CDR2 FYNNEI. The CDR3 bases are TGTGCCAGCAGTGATGCGGGAGCAAGCGGTTACAATGAGCAGTTCTTC. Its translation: CASSDAGASGYNEQFF.

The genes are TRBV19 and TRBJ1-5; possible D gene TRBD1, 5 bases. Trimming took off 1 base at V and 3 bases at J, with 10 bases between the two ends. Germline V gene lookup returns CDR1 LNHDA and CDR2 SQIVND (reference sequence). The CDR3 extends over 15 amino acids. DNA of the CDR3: TGTGCCAGTAGTATAGGACAGCGATTCAATCAGCCCCAGCATTTT. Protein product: CASSIGQRFNQPQHF.

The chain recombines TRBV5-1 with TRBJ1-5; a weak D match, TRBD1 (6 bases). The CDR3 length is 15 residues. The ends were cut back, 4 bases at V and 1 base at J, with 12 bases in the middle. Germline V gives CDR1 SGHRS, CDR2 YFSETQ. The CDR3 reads CASSPGEGSNQPQHF. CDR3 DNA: TGCGCCAGCAGCCCAGGGGAGGGGAGCAATCAGCCCCAGCATTTT. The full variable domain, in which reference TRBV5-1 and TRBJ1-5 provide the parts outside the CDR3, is KAGVTQTPRYLIKTRGQQVTLSCSPISGHRSVSWYQQTPGQGLQFLFEYFSETQRNKGNFPGRFSGRQFSNSRSEMNVSTLELGDSALYLCASSPGEGSNQPQHFGDGTRLSIL.

CDR3 bases: TGCAGTGCTAGAAGGGACGTCGAAGCTTTCTTT. This translates into CSARRDVEAFF. The rearrangement links TRBV20-1 to TRBJ1-1; possible D gene TRBD1, 5 bases. Trimming removed 2 bases at V and 8 bases at J, with 9 bases between. Germline V gives CDR1 DFQATT, CDR2 SNEGSKA (reference sequence). CDR3 length: 11 residues.

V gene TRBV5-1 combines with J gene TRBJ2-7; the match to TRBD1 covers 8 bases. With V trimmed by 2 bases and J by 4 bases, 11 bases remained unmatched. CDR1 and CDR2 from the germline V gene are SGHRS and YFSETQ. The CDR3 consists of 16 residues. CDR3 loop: CASSLLPQGASYEQYF. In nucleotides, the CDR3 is TGCGCCAGCAGCTTATTACCCCAGGGGGCCTCATACGAGCAGTACTTC.

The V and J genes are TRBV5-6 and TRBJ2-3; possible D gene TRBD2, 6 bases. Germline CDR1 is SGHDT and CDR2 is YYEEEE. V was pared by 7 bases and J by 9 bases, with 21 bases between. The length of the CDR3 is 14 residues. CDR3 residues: CASCQSPGVRTQYF. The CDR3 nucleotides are TGTGCCAGCTGTCAGAGCCCGGGAGTCCGGACGCAGTATTTT.

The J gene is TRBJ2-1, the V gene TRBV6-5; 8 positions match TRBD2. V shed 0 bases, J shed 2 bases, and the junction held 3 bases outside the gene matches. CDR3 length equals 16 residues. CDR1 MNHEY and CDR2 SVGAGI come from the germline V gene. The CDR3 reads CASSYSSGGTYNEQFF. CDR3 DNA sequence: TGTGCCAGCAGTTACTCATCGGGAGGGACCTACAATGAGCAGTTCTTC.

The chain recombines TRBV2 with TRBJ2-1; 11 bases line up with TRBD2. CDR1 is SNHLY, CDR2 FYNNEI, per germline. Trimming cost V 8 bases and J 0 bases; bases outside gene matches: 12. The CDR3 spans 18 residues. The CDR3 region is CASLRRGLAASSYNEQFF. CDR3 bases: TGTGCCAGCCTTCGGAGGGGACTAGCGGCCAGCTCCTACAATGAGCAGTTCTTC.

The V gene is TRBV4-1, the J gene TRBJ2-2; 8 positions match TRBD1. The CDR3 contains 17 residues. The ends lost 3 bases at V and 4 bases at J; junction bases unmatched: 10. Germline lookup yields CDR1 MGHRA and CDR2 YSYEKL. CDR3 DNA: TGCGCCAGCAGCCAGGGACCAGGGGGCAGGTCCACCGGGGAGCTGTTTTTT. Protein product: CASSQGPGGRSTGELFF.

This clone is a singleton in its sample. The DNA for the CDR3 is TGTGCCAGTAGCTTCTTCGGGGGCGGACAGCCCCAGCATTTT. It yields the protein CASSFFGGGQPQHF. J is TRBJ1-5 and V is TRBV19; possible D gene TRBD1, 6 bases. Trimming took off 6 bases at V and 7 bases at J, with 16 bases between the two ends. The germline gives CDR1 LNHDA, CDR2 SQIVND (reference sequence). CDR3 length equals 14 residues.

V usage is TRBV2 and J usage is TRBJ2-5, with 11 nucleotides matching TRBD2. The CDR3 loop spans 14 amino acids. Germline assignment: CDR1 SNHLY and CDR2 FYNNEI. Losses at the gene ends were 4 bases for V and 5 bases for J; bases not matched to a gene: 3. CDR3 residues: CASSALAGGETQYF. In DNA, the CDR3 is TGTGCCAGCAGTGCTCTAGCGGGAGGTGAGACCCAGTACTTC.

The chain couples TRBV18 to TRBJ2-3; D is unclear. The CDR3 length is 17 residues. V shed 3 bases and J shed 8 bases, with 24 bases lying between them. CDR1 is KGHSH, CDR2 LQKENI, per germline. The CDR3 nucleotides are TGTGCCAGCTCACCCGTGGAGACAATTGGCAATAACCCTACGCAGTATTTT. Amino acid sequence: CASSPVETIGNNPTQYF.

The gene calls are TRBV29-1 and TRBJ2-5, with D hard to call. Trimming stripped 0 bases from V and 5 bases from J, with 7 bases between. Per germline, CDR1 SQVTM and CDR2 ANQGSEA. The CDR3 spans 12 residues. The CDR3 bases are TGCAGCGTTGAAGATAACGGGGAGACCCAGTACTTC. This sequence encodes CSVEDNGETQYF.

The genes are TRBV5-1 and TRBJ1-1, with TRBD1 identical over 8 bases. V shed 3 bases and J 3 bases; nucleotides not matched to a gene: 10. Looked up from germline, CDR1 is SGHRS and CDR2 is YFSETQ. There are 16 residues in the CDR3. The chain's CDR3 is CASSSRARGQHTEAFF. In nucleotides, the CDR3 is TGCGCCAGCAGCTCCCGGGCCAGGGGGCAGCACACTGAAGCTTTCTTT.

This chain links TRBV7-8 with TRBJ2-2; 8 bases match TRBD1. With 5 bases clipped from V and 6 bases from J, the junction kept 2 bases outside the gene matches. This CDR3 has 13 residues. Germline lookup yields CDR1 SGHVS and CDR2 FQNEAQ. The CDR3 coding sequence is TGTGCCAGCAGCCAGGACAGGGCCGGGGAGCTGTTTTTT. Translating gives CASSQDRAGELFF.